The sequence of this TCR beta chain was determined in a study of shared clonotypes between healthy human individuals. Study overall: The study enrolled two women and a few men aged 18 to 49.

Positively selected for CCR7, the CD45RO-negative cells used as naive CD8 cells excluded terminally differentiated effector memory CD45RA+ cells. Of note for this clone: What it binds is unknown.

V lost 5 bases to trimming and J lost 5 bases, with 22 bases between them. This CDR3 spans 16 amino acids. The germline V gene encodes CDR1 SEHNR and CDR2 FQNEAQ (reference sequence). Repertoires were generated with immunoSEQ multiplex PCR, while TCRdb's copy carries only in-frame clones and drops some. The sample holds approximately 2,200,000 clones, about 92% seen once. General study points: Sequencing depth was expected to influence donor clonotype sharing.

The V and J genes are TRBV7-9 and TRBJ2-7, with D perhaps given as TRBD1 or TRBD2 (5 bases each). The clonotype was recovered from a young man in good health. Some clones in this sample may be carry-over from other donors' samples. The specimen sequenced was naive CD8+ T cells from PBMCs. For the CDR3, the DNA is TGTGCCAGCAGCCGCCAGGGTTGGATTAGCGATAACGAGCAGTACTTC. Encoded protein: CASSRQGWISDNEQYF.